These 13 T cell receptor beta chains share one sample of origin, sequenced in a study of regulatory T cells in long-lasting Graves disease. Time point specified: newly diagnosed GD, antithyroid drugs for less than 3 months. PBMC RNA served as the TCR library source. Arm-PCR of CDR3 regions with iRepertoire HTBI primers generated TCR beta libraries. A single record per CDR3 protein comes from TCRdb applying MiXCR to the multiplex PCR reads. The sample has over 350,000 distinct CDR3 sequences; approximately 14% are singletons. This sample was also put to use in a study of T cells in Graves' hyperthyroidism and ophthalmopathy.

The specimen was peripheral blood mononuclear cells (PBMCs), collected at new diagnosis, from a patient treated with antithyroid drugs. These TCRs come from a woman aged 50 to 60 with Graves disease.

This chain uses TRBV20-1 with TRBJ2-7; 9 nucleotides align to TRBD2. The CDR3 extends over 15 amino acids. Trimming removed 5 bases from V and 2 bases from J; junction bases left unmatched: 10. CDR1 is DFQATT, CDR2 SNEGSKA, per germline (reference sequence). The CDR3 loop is CSAQRLADRAYEQYF. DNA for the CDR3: TGCAGTGCTCAGAGACTAGCGGATAGGGCCTACGAGCAGTACTTC.

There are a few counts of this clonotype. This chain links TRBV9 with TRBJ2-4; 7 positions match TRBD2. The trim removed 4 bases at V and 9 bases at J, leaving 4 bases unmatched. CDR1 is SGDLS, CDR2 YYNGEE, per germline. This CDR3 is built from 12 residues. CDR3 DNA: TGTGCCAGCAGCCCGCGGGAGATCATTCAGTACTTC. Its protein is CASSPREIIQYF. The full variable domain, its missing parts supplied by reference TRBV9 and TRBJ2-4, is DSGVTQTPKHLITATGQRVTLRCSPRSGDLSVYWYQQSLDQGLQFLIQYYNGEERAKGNILERFSAQQFPDLHSELNLSSLELGDSALYFCASSPREIIQYFGAGTRLSVL.

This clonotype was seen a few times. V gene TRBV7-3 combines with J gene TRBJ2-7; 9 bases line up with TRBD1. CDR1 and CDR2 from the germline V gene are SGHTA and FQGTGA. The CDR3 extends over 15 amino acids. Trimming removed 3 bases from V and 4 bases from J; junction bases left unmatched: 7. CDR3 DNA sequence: TGTGCCAGCAGCTTGCAGCCGGGACAGGGATACGAGCAGTACTTC. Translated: CASSLQPGQGYEQYF.

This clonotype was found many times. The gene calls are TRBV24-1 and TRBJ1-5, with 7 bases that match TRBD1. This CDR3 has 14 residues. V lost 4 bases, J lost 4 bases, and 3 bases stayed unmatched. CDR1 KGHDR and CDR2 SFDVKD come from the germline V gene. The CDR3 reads CATSEGQKNQPQHF. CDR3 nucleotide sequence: TGTGCCACCAGTGAGGGACAGAAAAATCAGCCCCAGCATTTT.

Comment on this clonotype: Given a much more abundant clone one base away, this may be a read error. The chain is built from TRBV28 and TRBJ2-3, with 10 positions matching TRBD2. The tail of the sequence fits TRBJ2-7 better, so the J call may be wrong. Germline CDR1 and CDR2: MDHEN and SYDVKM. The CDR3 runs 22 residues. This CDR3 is CASSSGLATRSEVAVRLYEQYF. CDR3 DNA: TGTGCCAGCAGTTCGGGACTAGCGACCCGTTCGGAGGTCGCCGTAAGGTTATACGAGCAGTACTTC.

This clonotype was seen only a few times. CDR3 nucleotide sequence: TGTGCCAGCAGCGGGATGGGGATTATGGGTTCCTCCTACAATGAGCAGTTCTTC. The encoded protein is CASSGMGIMGSSYNEQFF. The rearrangement uses TRBV7-9 and TRBJ2-1, with unresolved D. The CDR3 spans 18 residues. V shed 5 bases and J shed 0 bases, with 20 bases lying between them. The germline gives CDR1 SEHNR, CDR2 FQNEAQ (reference sequence).

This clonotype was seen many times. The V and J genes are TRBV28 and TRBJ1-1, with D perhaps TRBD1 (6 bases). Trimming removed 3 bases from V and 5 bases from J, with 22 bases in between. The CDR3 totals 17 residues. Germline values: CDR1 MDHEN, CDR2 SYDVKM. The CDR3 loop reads CASSFVLRNRVSTEAFF. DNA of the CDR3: TGTGCCAGCAGTTTTGTCCTTCGTAACAGGGTCTCTACTGAAGCTTTCTTT.

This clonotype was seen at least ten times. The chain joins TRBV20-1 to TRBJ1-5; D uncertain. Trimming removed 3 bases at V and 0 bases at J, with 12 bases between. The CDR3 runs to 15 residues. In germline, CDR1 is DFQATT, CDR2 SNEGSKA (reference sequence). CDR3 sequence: CSASGQEYSNQPQHF. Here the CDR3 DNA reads TGCAGTGCTAGTGGCCAGGAGTATAGCAATCAGCCCCAGCATTTT.

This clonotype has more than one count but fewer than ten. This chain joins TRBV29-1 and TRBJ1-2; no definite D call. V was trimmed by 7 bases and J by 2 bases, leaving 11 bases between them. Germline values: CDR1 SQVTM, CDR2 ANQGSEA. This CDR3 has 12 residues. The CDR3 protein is CSGARGNYGYTF. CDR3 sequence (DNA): TGCAGCGGTGCAAGAGGGAACTATGGCTACACCTTC.

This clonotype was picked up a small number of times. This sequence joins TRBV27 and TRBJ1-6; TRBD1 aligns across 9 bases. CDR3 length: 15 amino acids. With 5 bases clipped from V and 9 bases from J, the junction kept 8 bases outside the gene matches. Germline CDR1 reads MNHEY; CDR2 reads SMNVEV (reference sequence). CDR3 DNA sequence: TGTGCCAGCAGTCTCAACCGGGACAGGGTTTCACCCCTCCACTTT. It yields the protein CASSLNRDRVSPLHF.

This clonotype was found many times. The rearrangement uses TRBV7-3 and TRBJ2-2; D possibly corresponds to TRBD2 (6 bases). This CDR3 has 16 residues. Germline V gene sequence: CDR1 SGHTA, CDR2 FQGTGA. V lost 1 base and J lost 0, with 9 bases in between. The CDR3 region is CASSLNPGANTGELFF. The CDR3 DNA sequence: TGTGCCAGCAGCTTAAACCCGGGAGCGAACACCGGGGAGCTGTTTTTT.

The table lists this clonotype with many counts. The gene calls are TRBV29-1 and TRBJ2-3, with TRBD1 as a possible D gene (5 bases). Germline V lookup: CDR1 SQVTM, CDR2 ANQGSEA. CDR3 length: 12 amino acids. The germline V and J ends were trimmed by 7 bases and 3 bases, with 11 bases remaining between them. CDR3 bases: TGCAGCGCCATAACAGGAACAGATACGCAGTATTTT. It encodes CSAITGTDTQYF.

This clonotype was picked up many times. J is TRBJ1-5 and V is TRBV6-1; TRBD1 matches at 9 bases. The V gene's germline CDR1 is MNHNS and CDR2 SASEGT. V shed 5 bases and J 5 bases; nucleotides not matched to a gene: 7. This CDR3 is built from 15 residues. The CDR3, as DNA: TGTGCCAGCAGTCGAATACAGGGGGCAGATCAGCCCCAGCATTTT. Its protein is CASSRIQGADQPQHF.